The 22 T cell receptor beta chains listed next were all sequenced from one sample in a study of identical twins (dated by TCRdb to 2016 to 2017). The library relied on 5' RACE. The sequencer listed for this sample is Illumina HiSeq 2000. TCRdb reworked the public reads: Q25 trimming with fastp, MiXCR clone assembly, productive beta chains retained. Every CDR3 protein is listed once, alongside the most common genes and DNA of its rows. This sample is represented by 650,000 to 800,000 distinct CDR3 sequences; 8.5% to 9.5% of them were singletons. Roughly 0.9% of the sample comes from the top ten. Separately, the same data were catalogued under a study of yellow fever vaccine responses in identical twins.

Specimen: PBMCs. These receptors were taken from a woman younger than 35 in good health.

This clonotype has more than one count but fewer than ten. The chain is built from TRBV4-1 and TRBJ2-1; tentatively, D is TRBD1 (6 bases). V was clipped by 3 bases and J by 1 base, with 16 bases between them. CDR3 length equals 17 residues. Germline V gene lookup returns CDR1 MGHRA and CDR2 YSYEKL. CDR3 loop: CASSQGDRTRSYNEQFF. DNA of the CDR3: TGCGCCAGCAGCCAGGGAGACAGGACGAGGTCCTACAATGAGCAGTTCTTC.

The chain combines TRBV12-3 or TRBV12-4 with TRBJ2-7, with D tentatively TRBD1 (5 bases). The CDR3 runs to 13 residues. V lost 4 bases and J lost 5, with 12 bases in between. In DNA, the CDR3 is TGTGCCAGCAGTTACCCCAGGGCTGACGAGCAGTACTTC. The encoded protein is CASSYPRADEQYF.

This clonotype has just a few counts. The chain carries TRBV5-1 and TRBJ2-3, with 7 bases lining up with TRBD2. With V trimmed by 4 bases and J by 7 bases, 6 bases remained unmatched. The CDR3 totals 13 residues. Germline V gives CDR1 SGHRS, CDR2 YFSETQ. In DNA form, the CDR3 reads TGCGCCAGCAGCCCCAGCGGGGCCAATACGCAGTATTTT. As protein: CASSPSGANTQYF.

The rearrangement joins TRBV28 to TRBJ2-6, with no clear D. CDR3 length equals 14 residues. Trimming stripped 8 bases from V and 4 bases from J, with 12 bases between. Germline CDR1 MDHEN, CDR2 SYDVKM. The CDR3, as DNA: TGTGCCAGCCGCGGTAGGTCCGGGGCCAACGTCCTGACTTTC. This translates into CASRGRSGANVLTF.

This clonotype was recorded many times. V is TRBV5-1 and J is TRBJ2-2; the D call may be TRBD1 or TRBD2 (5 bases each). The CDR3 has 15 residues. Per the germline V gene, CDR1 is SGHRS and CDR2 is YFSETQ. V lost 4 bases and J 2 bases, leaving 12 bases between the germline ends. DNA of the CDR3: TGCGCCAGCAGCCTTGAGGGGTTAAACACCGGGGAGCTGTTTTTT. It codes for CASSLEGLNTGELFF.

The chain combines TRBV2 with TRBJ2-3, with no clear D. From germline, CDR1 is SNHLY and CDR2 FYNNEI. The length of the CDR3 is 12 residues. Deletions cut 6 bases from V and 6 bases from J, with 10 bases between. CDR3 sequence (DNA): TGTGCCAGCAGGGACCGCCAGGATACGCAGTATTTT. This translates into CASRDRQDTQYF.

This clonotype showed up just a few times. This sequence joins TRBV24-1 and TRBJ2-7; no clear D gene. Trimming took off 10 bases at V and 2 bases at J, with 20 bases between the two ends. Per germline, CDR1 KGHDR and CDR2 SFDVKD. The CDR3 spans 15 residues. The CDR3 DNA reads as TGTGCCACAAATACTGGGCAGGACGAACCCTACGAGCAGTACTTC. It codes for CATNTGQDEPYEQYF.

A few counts support this clonotype. The chain couples TRBV20-1 to TRBJ1-4; 9 bases match TRBD1. Losses at the gene ends were 3 bases for V and 5 bases for J; bases not matched to a gene: 4. Germline CDR1 and CDR2: DFQATT and SNEGSKA (reference sequence). The CDR3 is 14 residues long. The CDR3 DNA reads as TGCAGTGCTAGGGGGGGGACAGGGAATGAAAAACTGTTTTTT. Its translation: CSARGGTGNEKLFF.

Notes on this clonotype: A much larger clone differs by one base, so this may be a read error. V is TRBV24-1 and J is TRBJ2-1; 8 nucleotides agree with TRBD1. This CDR3 contains 14 residues. The germline gives CDR1 KGHDR, CDR2 SFDVKD. V was pared by 5 bases and J by 9 bases, with 8 bases of the junction left unmatched. The CDR3 sequence: CATSVPGQGPEQFF. The CDR3 nucleotides are TGTGCCACCAGTGTCCCCGGACAGGGACCTGAGCAGTTCTTC.

The table lists this clonotype with a few counts. The chain uses TRBV18 and TRBJ2-5, with no clear D. Germline V CDR1 and CDR2: KGHSH, LQKENI. The CDR3 extends over 14 amino acids. V lost 0 bases and J lost 2, with 7 bases in between. CDR3: CASSPPMGQETQYF. Here the CDR3 DNA reads TGTGCCAGCTCACCACCGATGGGTCAAGAGACCCAGTACTTC.

There are a few counts of this clonotype. The chain recombines TRBV9 with TRBJ2-1; perhaps TRBD2 as D (6 bases). Germline loops: CDR1 SGDLS, CDR2 YYNGEE. CDR3 length: 16 amino acids. Trimming shortened V by 2 bases and J by 6 bases, and 18 bases separated the two germline ends. CDR3 protein: CASSVTGGTDTNEQFF. The CDR3 DNA follows: TGTGCCAGCAGCGTCACTGGGGGGACTGATACCAATGAGCAGTTCTTC.

The V call is TRBV10-3, the J call TRBJ2-7, with 10 bases that match TRBD1. After removal of 7 bases from V and 2 bases from J, the junction contained 5 bases not matched to a gene. The CDR3 contains 14 residues. Germline V gene sequence: CDR1 ENHRY, CDR2 SYGVKD. The CDR3 DNA reads as TGTGCCATCATGAGGACAGGGGGGCCCTACGAGCAGTACTTC. This encodes CAIMRTGGPYEQYF.

The CDR3 loop is CAIRDGRGQANTGELFF. The CDR3 coding sequence is TGTGCCATCAGGGACGGCCGGGGACAAGCGAACACCGGGGAGCTGTTTTTT. The chain uses TRBV10-3 and TRBJ2-2, with D possibly matching TRBD1 (6 bases). Germline V gives CDR1 ENHRY, CDR2 SYGVKD. CDR3 size: 17 residues. Trimming stripped 6 bases from V and 0 bases from J, with 17 bases between.

The chain couples TRBV25-1 to TRBJ2-3, with 12 bases that match TRBD2. CDR1 is MGHDK and CDR2 is SYGVNS in the germline V gene. The CDR3 totals 16 residues. Losses at the gene ends were 5 bases for V and 4 bases for J; bases not matched to a gene: 7. CDR3 loop: CASSTGTSGSADTQYF. CDR3 bases: TGTGCCAGCAGTACAGGGACTAGCGGGTCAGCAGATACGCAGTATTTT.

V is TRBV15 and J is TRBJ2-1, with D possibly matching TRBD2 (5 bases). CDR1 and CDR2 (germline): LNHNV, YYDKDF (reference sequence). The CDR3 loop spans 14 amino acids. V was trimmed by 8 bases and J by 0 bases, leaving 11 bases between them. CDR3 in amino acids: CATGKGGSYNEQFF. The CDR3 DNA follows: TGTGCCACCGGCAAAGGAGGCTCCTACAATGAGCAGTTCTTC.

This clonotype was counted only a few times. The genes are TRBV9 and TRBJ2-3; D might be TRBD1 (6 bases). V lost 2 bases, J lost 2 bases, and 12 bases lay in between. This CDR3 is built from 15 residues. Germline lookup yields CDR1 SGDLS and CDR2 YYNGEE. The DNA of the CDR3 is TGTGCCAGCAGCGTGGGGGCAGGGGACACAGATACGCAGTATTTT. This gives the protein CASSVGAGDTDTQYF.

The chain joins TRBV28 to TRBJ2-4; 7 nucleotides match TRBD1. This CDR3 spans 16 amino acids. Germline CDR1 and CDR2: MDHEN and SYDVKM. The J segment lost 1 base and the V segment lost 6 bases, leaving 9 bases of the junction unmatched. The CDR3 DNA reads TGTGCCAGCAGCCCCACAGGGGTGTGGGCCAAAAACATTCAGTACTTC. Its protein is CASSPTGVWAKNIQYF.

This clonotype has more than one count but fewer than ten. The chain uses TRBV25-1 and TRBJ2-3; TRBD2 aligns across 9 bases. Trimming at V came to 5 bases and at J to 0 bases, leaving 6 bases not matched to a gene. Looked up from germline, CDR1 is MGHDK and CDR2 is SYGVNS. CDR3 length: 16 residues. The CDR3 bases are TGTGCCAGCAGTACCACTAGCGGGCCAAGCACAGATACGCAGTATTTT. As protein: CASSTTSGPSTDTQYF.

This clonotype was recorded at least ten times. The chain joins TRBV2 to TRBJ2-5; possible D gene TRBD1, 6 bases. The V end lost 4 bases, the J end lost 0 bases, and 9 bases lay between the germline ends. Germline CDR1 and CDR2: SNHLY and FYNNEI. CDR3 length equals 14 residues. The CDR3 DNA reads as TGTGCCAGCAGTGGCGGACAGTACCAAGAGACCCAGTACTTC. The encoded protein is CASSGGQYQETQYF.

The V gene is TRBV20-1, the J gene TRBJ2-1; 10 nucleotides agree with TRBD2. Germline CDR1 reads DFQATT; CDR2 reads SNEGSKA (reference sequence). The V gene end was trimmed by 7 bases and the J gene end by 4 bases; junction bases not matched to a gene: 10. The CDR3 has 15 residues. Here the CDR3 reads CSVFSGRPRYNEQFF. CDR3 nucleotide sequence: TGCAGTGTGTTTAGCGGGAGGCCCAGATACAATGAGCAGTTCTTC.

This clonotype was seen a few times. This sequence joins TRBV10-3 and TRBJ2-7, with TRBD2 matching over 11 bases. J was trimmed by 1 base and V by 4 bases; bases with no gene match: 9. The CDR3 is 17 amino acids. Germline V gene data show CDR1 as ENHRY and CDR2 as SYGVKD. The CDR3 DNA reads TGTGCCATCAGTGGTCCTTCCTTAGCGGGAGGGTCCTACGAGCAGTACTTC. Translation: CAISGPSLAGGSYEQYF.

This clonotype turned up a few times. The chain recombines TRBV7-3 with TRBJ1-6, with 7 bases that match TRBD1. After removal of 6 bases from V and 7 bases from J, the junction contained 6 bases not matched to a gene. CDR3 length equals 14 residues. Germline CDR1 and CDR2: SGHTA and FQGTGA. The CDR3 region is CASSSGQWNSPLHF. CDR3 nucleotides: TGTGCCAGCAGTTCGGGACAGTGGAATTCACCCCTCCACTTT.